This T cell receptor beta chain was obtained from a study of cytomegalovirus exposure and HLA in healthy donors. The CDR3 covers 13 residues. Germline CDR1 reads SQVTM; CDR2 reads ANQGSEA. Losses at the gene ends were 7 bases for V and 5 bases for J; bases not matched to a gene: 2. The PCR used 60 Vbeta and 13 Jbeta primers. Measured with immunoSEQ multiplex PCR; TCRdb has only the in-frame clones, and not every one. This sample has more than 55,000 clones, with roughly four fifths found just once. This clonotype was sampled from a woman aged 60-70 years in good health and CMV-seropositive. The sequencing sample was made of PBMCs. The chain links TRBV29-1 to TRBJ2-5; 15 nucleotides line up with TRBD2. In DNA, the CDR3 is TGCAGCGGGGGACTAGCGGGGGGTGAGACCCAGTACTTC. Translation gives CSGGLAGGETQYF.